This entry describes one T cell receptor beta chain. Healthy and HIV-negative, the adult donors had no recent acute infections or vaccinations. From CD4+ cells came CD45RA+ naive and CD45RA-negative memory subsets. TCRdb keeps only in-frame clones here, not all; method: immunoSEQ multiplex PCR. The data show under 2.5 million clones, around 90% seen once. CDR1 is SGHAT and CDR2 is FQNNGV in the germline V gene. CDR3 size: 17 residues. Between the trimmed V and J ends, which lost 4 bases and 8 bases, there was a span of 25 bases. This specimen belongs to a study of shared clonotypes between healthy human individuals.

Material: naive CD4+ T cells from PBMCs. Subset here: CD45RA+ positively selected. The V and J genes are TRBV11-2 and TRBJ2-3; D may be TRBD2 (6 bases). The sequence was obtained from a man aged 18 to 30 in good health. Some clones in this sample may be carry-over from other donors' samples. CDR3 sequence reads: CASSSHRRGTLPGTQYF. The DNA for the CDR3 is TGTGCCAGCAGCTCCCATCGGAGGGGCACTTTACCCGGTACGCAGTATTTT.